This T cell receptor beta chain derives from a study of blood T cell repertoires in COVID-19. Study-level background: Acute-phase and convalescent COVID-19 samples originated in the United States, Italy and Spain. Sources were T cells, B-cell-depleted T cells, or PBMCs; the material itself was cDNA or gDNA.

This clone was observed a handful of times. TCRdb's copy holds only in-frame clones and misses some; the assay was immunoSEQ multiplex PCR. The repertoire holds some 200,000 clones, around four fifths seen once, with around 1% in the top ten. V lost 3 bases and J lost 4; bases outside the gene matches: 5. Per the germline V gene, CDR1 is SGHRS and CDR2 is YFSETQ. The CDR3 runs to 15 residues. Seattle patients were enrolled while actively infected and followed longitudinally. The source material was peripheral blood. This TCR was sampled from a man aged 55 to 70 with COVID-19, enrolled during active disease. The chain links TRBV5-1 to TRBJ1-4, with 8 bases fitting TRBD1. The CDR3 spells CASSYMGQVNEKLFF. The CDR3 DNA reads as TGCGCCAGCAGCTATATGGGACAGGTTAATGAAAAACTGTTTTTT.